The rows below give T cell receptor beta chains drawn from one sample of a study of tumor and adjacent non-tumor tissue in lung cancer. TCRdb used MiXCR to reprocess the multiplex PCR reads, holding one entry per CDR3 protein. The table has some 100,000 distinct CDR3 sequences, more than 55% seen once; the top ten hold approximately 19%. Input material: distant non-tumor lung tissue. The receptors originated from a man aged 25-45 years with non-small cell lung cancer. The CDR3 runs from the conserved cysteine through the conserved F or W. A D gene is named only where the DNA matches it firmly. The size of a clone is reported for some rows only, either as once, few or many, or as a class for expanded clones.

v_gene	abundance	j_gene	d_gene	CDR3aa	CDR3nt
TRBV4-1	.	TRBJ2-3	.	CASSQSSLGNQPQYF	TGCGCCAGTAGCCAAAGTTCCCTGGGCAATCAGCCCCAGTATTTT
TRBV11-3	.	TRBJ1-1	.	CASSSVGRREAFF	TGTGCCAGTAGCTCCGTGGGCAGACGCGAAGCTTTCTTT
TRBV20-1	many	TRBJ2-3	TRBD2	CSARDGLVIAGEKDTQYF	TGCAGTGCTAGAGACGGACTCGTGATAGCGGGAGAGAAAGATACGCAGTATTTT
TRBV7-9	.	TRBJ2-1	.	CASSIGLAIEQFF	TGTGCCAGCAGCATAGGGCTAGCGATTGAGCAGTTCTTC
TRBV29-1	.	TRBJ2-1	TRBD2	CSSGEASGLNEHFF	TGCAGCTCCGGTGAGGCTAGCGGGCTCAATGAGCACTTCTTC
TRBV11-1	.	TRBJ2-7	.	CASRISTGRGEQYF	TGTGCCAGCAGGATAAGTACGGGTAGGGGCGAGCAGTACTTC
TRBV4-3	.	TRBJ2-3	TRBD2	CTSSQDGSGASTDTKYF	TGCACCAGCAGTCAAGACGGGAGCGGGGCTAGCACAGATACGAAGTATTTT
TRBV29-1	once	TRBJ2-7	.	CSYVNGTTYEQYF	TGCAGCTATGTTAACGGGACAACCTACGAGCAGTACTTC
TRBV6-2/TRBV6-3	.	TRBJ1-2	.	CASSQGIYGYIF	TGTGCCAGCAGCCAAGGGATATACGGCTACATCTTC
TRBV4-1	.	TRBJ2-1	.	CASSQEKPGLAYNEQFF	TGCGCCAGCAGCCAAGAAAAGCCGGGACTGGCGTACAATGAGCAGTTCTTC
TRBV20-1	.	TRBJ2-7	.	CSAPFEDNYEQYF	TGCAGTGCCCCCTTCGAGGACAACTACGAGCAGTATTTC
TRBV4-2	.	TRBJ2-7	.	CTSSLEYRDWPYEQYF	TGTACCAGCAGCCTCGAATACCGGGACTGGCCCTACGAGCAGTACTTC
TRBV11-2	few	TRBJ2-5	TRBD1	CASCLAGTGQETQYF	TGTGCCAGCTGCTTAGCCGGGACAGGACAGGAGACCCAGTACTTC
TRBV20-1	.	TRBJ2-2	.	CSARIPSKDTGELFF	TGCAGTGCTAGAATCCCTTCCAAGGACACCGGGGAGCTGTTTTTT
TRBV6-5	.	TRBJ1-4	TRBD1	CVSSFTTGPNEKLFF	TGTGTTAGCAGTTTTACGACAGGGCCTAATGAAAAACTGTTTTTT
TRBV11-2	.	TRBJ2-1	TRBD2	CACGGRNEQFF	TGTGCCTGTGGCGGGAGGAATGAGCAGTTCTTC
TRBV5-1	.	TRBJ1-1	.	CASSLGGGPNTEAFF	TGCGCCAGCAGCTTAGGCGGCGGGCCTAACACTGAAGCTTTCTTT
TRBV5-4	few	TRBJ1-1	.	CASSLEGVTEVFF	TGTGCCAGCAGCTTGGAAGGGGTGACTGAAGTTTTCTTT
TRBV5-6	.	TRBJ2-5	.	CASSLVLAGFRASETQYF	TGTGCCAGCAGCCTGGTCCTGGCGGGTTTTCGAGCCTCGGAGACCCAGTACTTC
TRBV5-5	many	TRBJ1-4	.	CASSPAVAGANEKLFF	TGTGCCAGCAGCCCCGCCGTGGCAGGGGCTAATGAAAAACTGTTTTTT
TRBV11-2	.	TRBJ2-1	.	CASRFIGHQGEFF	TGTGCCAGTAGGTTCATCGGACACCAAGGGGAATTCTTC
TRBV29-1	.	TRBJ1-1	TRBD1	CSAEGQGGGMDTEAFF	TGCAGTGCTGAGGGACAGGGAGGCGGAATGGACACTGAAGCTTTCTTT
TRBV11-1	.	TRBJ2-1	TRBD1	CARSRRDRGYGRQDNEQFF	TGTGCCAGGAGCCGCCGGGACAGGGGTTACGGGAGACAGGACAATGAGCAGTTCTTC
TRBV4-1	.	TRBJ2-2	.	CAGSPSGALGGELVF	TGCGCCGGCAGCCCGAGTGGGGCCCTAGGAGGGGAGCTGGTTTTT
TRBV11-2	many	TRBJ1-6	.	CASTEGNSPLHF	TGTGCCAGCACCGAGGGCAATTCACCCCTCCACTTT
TRBV7-8	.	TRBJ1-2	.	CISSPGGDNYGYTF	TGTATCAGCAGTCCGGGGGGGGACAACTATGGCTACACCTTC
TRBV20-1	.	TRBJ2-2	.	CNVSSYYDTGKLFF	TGCAATGTTAGCTCCTATTACGACACCGGGAAGCTGTTTTTT
TRBV5-1	.	TRBJ1-6	TRBD1	CASSLGQGGSPLHF	TGCGCCAGCAGCTTAGGACAGGGAGGCTCACCCCTCCACTTT
TRBV20-1	.	TRBJ1-5	.	CSARQGNSIQPQHF	TGCAGTGCTAGACAGGGGAATAGCATTCAGCCCCAGCATTTC
TRBV7-9	once	TRBJ2-7	.	CASSLAESYEQYF	TGTGCCAGCAGCTTAGCAGAATCCTACGAGCAGTACTTC
TRBV6-1	once	TRBJ2-2	TRBD1	CAISRTGNTGKLFF	TGTGCCATCAGTCGGACAGGGAACACCGGGAAGCTGTTTTTT
TRBV11-1	.	TRBJ2-7	.	CANSSITDYEQYF	TGTGCCAACAGCTCCATCACAGACTACGAGCAGTACTTC
TRBV20-1	.	TRBJ2-1	TRBD2	CSALTVTSVLHEQFF	TGTAGTGCCCTGACCGTGACTAGCGTTCTACATGAGCAGTTCTTC
TRBV6-1	.	TRBJ1-1	.	CVSNFGPRVVTLF	TGTGTCAGCAATTTCGGACCTAGGGTCGTTACTCTCTTT
TRBV5-6	once	TRBJ1-5	TRBD1	CASSLARGGNQPRHF	TGTGCCAGCAGCTTGGCGAGAGGGGGCAATCAGCCCCGGCATTTT
TRBV11-2	medium-sized	TRBJ2-1	TRBD2	CASSLDWTGGVDEQFF	TGTGCCAGCAGCTTAGATTGGACGGGGGGGGTCGATGAGCAGTTCTTC
TRBV7-9	few	TRBJ2-4	TRBD1	CASSLTGGAKNIQYF	TGTGCCAGCAGCTTGACAGGGGGAGCCAAAAACATTCAGTACTTC
TRBV20-1	.	TRBJ2-3	.	CSVRHRTGTDTQYF	TGCAGTGTTAGGCACCGAACAGGGACAGATACGCAGTATTTT
TRBV29-1	.	TRBJ2-5	.	CSVARGQETQYF	TGCAGCGTCGCCAGGGGCCAAGAGACCCAGTACTTC
TRBV11-2	.	TRBJ1-4	.	CASSPWFREKLFF	TGTGCCAGCAGCCCATGGTTCCGGGAAAAACTGTTTTTT
TRBV5-4	few	TRBJ2-1	.	CASSSGLPHNNEQFF	TGTGCCAGCAGCTCGGGACTCCCCCACAACAATGAGCAGTTCTTC